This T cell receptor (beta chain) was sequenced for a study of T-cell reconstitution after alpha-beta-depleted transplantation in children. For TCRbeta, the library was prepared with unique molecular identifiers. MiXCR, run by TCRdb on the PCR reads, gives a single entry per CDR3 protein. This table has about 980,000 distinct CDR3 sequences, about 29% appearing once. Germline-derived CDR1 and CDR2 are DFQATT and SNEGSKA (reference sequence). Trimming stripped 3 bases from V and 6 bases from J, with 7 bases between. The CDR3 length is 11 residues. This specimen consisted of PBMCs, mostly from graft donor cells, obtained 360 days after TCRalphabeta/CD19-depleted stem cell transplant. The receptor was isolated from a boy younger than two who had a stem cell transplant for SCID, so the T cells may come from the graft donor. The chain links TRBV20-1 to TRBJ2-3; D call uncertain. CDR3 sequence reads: CSARVVDTQYF. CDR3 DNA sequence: TGCAGTGCTAGGGTCGTGGATACGCAGTATTTT.